A single T cell receptor (beta chain) is shown here with its context. Original data processing: Amplification of reference gene primers provided the estimated nucleated cell counts. Clones were read by immunoSEQ multiplex PCR, and TCRdb kept only the in-frame ones, dropping some. The DNA gave D and trimming, while V, J and clone size come from that table. The repertoire holds fewer than 250,000 clones, with around 89% as singletons. Participants, about 18 to 95 years old, spanned around 25 US areas. Exposed enrollees had met someone with a PCR-confirmed or clinician-diagnosed COVID-19 case at some point within the 2 weeks before study entry. These data come from a study of blood T cell repertoires in COVID-19. Study overall: T cells, B-cell-depleted T cells, or PBMCs supplied cDNA or gDNA.

This CDR3 spans 14 amino acids. V dropped 2 bases and J dropped 5 bases, with 10 bases sitting between them. Germline loops: CDR1 LGHDT, CDR2 YNNKEL (reference sequence). The clonotype was recovered from a man aged 45 to 65 who had been exposed to COVID-19. This chain uses TRBV3-1 (or the pseudogene TRBV3-2) with TRBJ1-5; D uncertain. Source material: PBMCs or T cells enriched from blood (not recorded which). This CDR3 reads CASSQSPVYQPQHF. In DNA, the CDR3 is TGTGCCAGCAGCCAATCCCCCGTATATCAGCCCCAGCATTTT.